The rows below give T cell receptor beta chains drawn from one sample of a study of identical twins. TCRdb processed the 5' RACE reads anew with MiXCR; each CDR3 protein has one entry. The sample lists fewer than 900,000 distinct CDR3 sequences; roughly 18% were seen once. These data also featured in a second study, about T cells expressing NK-cell markers.

Specimen: PBMCs. Every receptor here comes from a woman in her late teens or twenties in good health. The CDR3 runs from the conserved cysteine through the conserved F or W. Each record gives: CDR3 DNA, CDR3 protein, clone size, CDR3 length, J gene, V gene, D gene. A D gene is named only where the DNA matches it firmly. Clone size appears in some rows only: once, few, many, or a class for an expanded clone.

CDR3 DNA: TGCGCCAGTAAGGGACAGTCGAACACTGAAGCTTTCTTT
CDR3 protein: CASKGQSNTEAFF
clone size: many
CDR3 length: 13
J gene: TRBJ1-1
V gene: TRBV5-1
D gene: TRBD1

CDR3 DNA: TGCAGCGTTTCCGGGACAGGGGTTGAAAAACTGTTTTTT
CDR3 protein: CSVSGTGVEKLFF
clone size: few
CDR3 length: 13
J gene: TRBJ1-4
V gene: TRBV29-1
D gene: TRBD1

CDR3 DNA: TGCAGCGTCGCCCGACAGGGTCCGAACACTGAAGCTTTCTTT
CDR3 protein: CSVARQGPNTEAFF
clone size: .
CDR3 length: 14
J gene: TRBJ1-1
V gene: TRBV29-1
D gene: TRBD1

CDR3 DNA: TGTGCCAGCAGCCAAATGCCTGGCGATGAGCAGTTCTTC
CDR3 protein: CASSQMPGDEQFF
clone size: .
CDR3 length: 13
J gene: TRBJ2-1
V gene: TRBV3-1
D gene: .

CDR3 DNA: TGTGCCAGCAGCCCTCAGCGGGGGGCGTACAATGAGCAGTTCTTC
CDR3 protein: CASSPQRGAYNEQFF
clone size: .
CDR3 length: 15
J gene: TRBJ2-1
V gene: TRBV7-9
D gene: TRBD2

CDR3 DNA: TGTGCCAGCAGCTTCGGAATGAAAGCTTTCTTT
CDR3 protein: CASSFGMKAFF
clone size: .
CDR3 length: 11
J gene: TRBJ1-1
V gene: TRBV7-2
D gene: .

CDR3 DNA: TGTGCCAGCAGCTCAGTGGGGGCGGCTTACGAGCAGTACTTC
CDR3 protein: CASSSVGAAYEQYF
clone size: .
CDR3 length: 14
J gene: TRBJ2-7
V gene: TRBV7-2
D gene: .

CDR3 DNA: TGTGCCAGCAGCCCAGGTCTAGCGGGAGTCTACGAGCAGTACTTC
CDR3 protein: CASSPGLAGVYEQYF
clone size: many
CDR3 length: 15
J gene: TRBJ2-7
V gene: TRBV6-1
D gene: TRBD2

CDR3 DNA: TGTGCCAGCAGCGGAATCGGGGCCGAGGCCTACAATGAGCAGTTCTTC
CDR3 protein: CASSGIGAEAYNEQFF
clone size: few
CDR3 length: 16
J gene: TRBJ2-1
V gene: TRBV12-3/TRBV12-4
D gene: .

CDR3 DNA: TGCGCCAGCAGCTATGGACAGGGTCACTCACCCCTCCACTTT
CDR3 protein: CASSYGQGHSPLHF
clone size: .
CDR3 length: 14
J gene: TRBJ1-6
V gene: TRBV5-1
D gene: TRBD1

CDR3 DNA: TGCAGCGTTTCTGGTTTCTACGAGCAGTACTTC
CDR3 protein: CSVSGFYEQYF
clone size: .
CDR3 length: 11
J gene: TRBJ2-7
V gene: TRBV29-1
D gene: .

CDR3 DNA: TGCAGTGCTAGAGAAAAAACTAGCGGGAGACACGAGCAGTACTTC
CDR3 protein: CSAREKTSGRHEQYF
clone size: .
CDR3 length: 15
J gene: TRBJ2-7
V gene: TRBV20-1
D gene: TRBD2

CDR3 DNA: TGCGCCAGCAGCCGTCAACCGGGGGAGGGTGGCTACACCTTC
CDR3 protein: CASSRQPGEGGYTF
clone size: .
CDR3 length: 14
J gene: TRBJ1-2
V gene: TRBV5-1
D gene: .

CDR3 DNA: TGCAGCGGGCATAGGCTCGGGCTGTACAATGAGCAGTTCTTC
CDR3 protein: CSGHRLGLYNEQFF
clone size: few
CDR3 length: 14
J gene: TRBJ2-1
V gene: TRBV29-1
D gene: .

CDR3 DNA: TGTGCCAGCAGTTTAGCTACAGGGCGAAACACCGGGGAGCTGTTTTTT
CDR3 protein: CASSLATGRNTGELFF
clone size: .
CDR3 length: 16
J gene: TRBJ2-2
V gene: TRBV27
D gene: .

CDR3 DNA: TGCGCCAGCAGCTTGACAGTCACAGATACGCAGTATTTT
CDR3 protein: CASSLTVTDTQYF
clone size: few
CDR3 length: 13
J gene: TRBJ2-3
V gene: TRBV5-1
D gene: .

CDR3 DNA: TGCGCCAGCAGTGTATCGGGAGGGGCGAATGAGCAGTTCTTC
CDR3 protein: CASSVSGGANEQFF
clone size: many
CDR3 length: 14
J gene: TRBJ2-1
V gene: TRBV5-1
D gene: TRBD2

CDR3 DNA: TGTGCCAGCAGTGCTCTTAGGGACGCCTATGGCTACACCTTC
CDR3 protein: CASSALRDAYGYTF
clone size: .
CDR3 length: 14
J gene: TRBJ1-2
V gene: TRBV6-1
D gene: .

CDR3 DNA: TGTGCCAGCAGCTTGGTAATAGCGGGGACCTACGAGCAGTACTTC
CDR3 protein: CASSLVIAGTYEQYF
clone size: .
CDR3 length: 15
J gene: TRBJ2-7
V gene: TRBV5-5
D gene: TRBD2

CDR3 DNA: TGTGCCAGCAGAAAGAAAGCGGGGGGGCCAGGGGAGCTGTTTTTT
CDR3 protein: CASRKKAGGPGELFF
clone size: many
CDR3 length: 15
J gene: TRBJ2-2
V gene: TRBV7-9
D gene: TRBD2

CDR3 DNA: TGTGCCTGGGGACAGAACTCTGGAAACACCATATATTTT
CDR3 protein: CAWGQNSGNTIYF
clone size: few
CDR3 length: 13
J gene: TRBJ1-3
V gene: TRBV30
D gene: .

CDR3 DNA: TGCAGCGTCCTCCCGACAGAGTACGAGCAGTACTTC
CDR3 protein: CSVLPTEYEQYF
clone size: .
CDR3 length: 12
J gene: TRBJ2-7
V gene: TRBV29-1
D gene: .

CDR3 DNA: TGCGCCAGCAGCCAAGCCCTAGCGGGAGAAGAGACCCAGTACTTC
CDR3 protein: CASSQALAGEETQYF
clone size: many
CDR3 length: 15
J gene: TRBJ2-5
V gene: TRBV4-3
D gene: TRBD2

CDR3 DNA: TGTGCCAGCAGCTCCCGCCAGGTTGATAGGGACTTCAATGAGCAGTTCTTC
CDR3 protein: CASSSRQVDRDFNEQFF
clone size: .
CDR3 length: 17
J gene: TRBJ2-1
V gene: TRBV9
D gene: .

CDR3 DNA: TGTGCCAGCATGGAGCCTGCCCCAAATTACTACAACTATGGCTACACCTTC
CDR3 protein: CASMEPAPNYYNYGYTF
clone size: few
CDR3 length: 17
J gene: TRBJ1-2
V gene: TRBV2
D gene: .

CDR3 DNA: TGCAGCGTTGATAGGCAATCCGGTTCCTACACCTTC
CDR3 protein: CSVDRQSGSYTF
clone size: .
CDR3 length: 12
J gene: TRBJ1-2
V gene: TRBV29-1
D gene: .

CDR3 DNA: TGCAGCGTTGTCCAGGGGGCGGGCGTCTACGAGCAGTACTTC
CDR3 protein: CSVVQGAGVYEQYF
clone size: few
CDR3 length: 14
J gene: TRBJ2-7
V gene: TRBV29-1
D gene: TRBD1

CDR3 DNA: TGTGCCAGCAGGACAAACACCGGGGAGCTGTTTTTT
CDR3 protein: CASRTNTGELFF
clone size: .
CDR3 length: 12
J gene: TRBJ2-2
V gene: TRBV12-3/TRBV12-4
D gene: .

CDR3 DNA: TGCAGCGTTATTAGACCCAACACAGATACGCAGTATTTT
CDR3 protein: CSVIRPNTDTQYF
clone size: .
CDR3 length: 13
J gene: TRBJ2-3
V gene: TRBV29-1
D gene: .

CDR3 DNA: TGTGCCAGCAGTTTAGGGGGGGCTACCAATGAGCAGTTCTTC
CDR3 protein: CASSLGGATNEQFF
clone size: few
CDR3 length: 14
J gene: TRBJ2-1
V gene: TRBV27
D gene: .

CDR3 DNA: TGCAGTGCTATCAAGGGCGGATACGAGCAGTACTTC
CDR3 protein: CSAIKGGYEQYF
clone size: few
CDR3 length: 12
J gene: TRBJ2-7
V gene: TRBV20-1
D gene: .

CDR3 DNA: TGTGCCAGCAGCGCGACCGGACTAGCCGGGGAGACCCAGTACTTC
CDR3 protein: CASSATGLAGETQYF
clone size: .
CDR3 length: 15
J gene: TRBJ2-5
V gene: TRBV7-9
D gene: TRBD2

CDR3 DNA: TGTGCCAGCAGTTCCCTACCGGGACGGGAGACCCAGTACTTC
CDR3 protein: CASSSLPGRETQYF
clone size: few
CDR3 length: 14
J gene: TRBJ2-5
V gene: TRBV12-3/TRBV12-4
D gene: .

CDR3 DNA: TGTGCCAGCGGTTTGGACAGGGACGAGCAGTACTTC
CDR3 protein: CASGLDRDEQYF
clone size: few
CDR3 length: 12
J gene: TRBJ2-7
V gene: TRBV6-2/TRBV6-3
D gene: TRBD1

CDR3 DNA: TGTGCCAGCAGTCCCTGGCTAGCGGACAATGAGCAGTTCTTC
CDR3 protein: CASSPWLADNEQFF
clone size: few
CDR3 length: 14
J gene: TRBJ2-1
V gene: TRBV12-3/TRBV12-4
D gene: TRBD2

CDR3 DNA: TGCGCCAGCAGCCAGGGGACAGGAACGAACACCGGGGAGCTGTTTTTT
CDR3 protein: CASSQGTGTNTGELFF
clone size: few
CDR3 length: 16
J gene: TRBJ2-2
V gene: TRBV4-3
D gene: TRBD1

CDR3 DNA: TGTGCCAGCAGTTCTGGACAGGGGGATTTTGGGGAGCTGTTTTTT
CDR3 protein: CASSSGQGDFGELFF
clone size: few
CDR3 length: 15
J gene: TRBJ2-2
V gene: TRBV12-3/TRBV12-4
D gene: TRBD1

CDR3 DNA: TGCAGTGCTACGGGCCGGGGCCCATCCCTCTACGAGCAGTACTTC
CDR3 protein: CSATGRGPSLYEQYF
clone size: .
CDR3 length: 15
J gene: TRBJ2-7
V gene: TRBV20-1
D gene: .

CDR3 DNA: TGTGCCAGCAGCCCCCTCCACTCTGGGGCCAACGTCCTGACTTTC
CDR3 protein: CASSPLHSGANVLTF
clone size: .
CDR3 length: 15
J gene: TRBJ2-6
V gene: TRBV6-2/TRBV6-3
D gene: .

CDR3 DNA: TGTGCCAGCAGGGGGGGGACAGATACGCAGTATTTT
CDR3 protein: CASRGGTDTQYF
clone size: few
CDR3 length: 12
J gene: TRBJ2-3
V gene: TRBV28
D gene: TRBD2

CDR3 DNA: TGCGCCAGCAGCTTGGCCCGGGCATTGGCTAGGACAGGGATCGACGAGCAGTACTTC
CDR3 protein: CASSLARALARTGIDEQYF
clone size: few
CDR3 length: 19
J gene: TRBJ2-7
V gene: TRBV5-1
D gene: TRBD1

CDR3 DNA: TGTGCCAGCAGCTTAACCGGCTGGGCCAATGAGCAGTTCTTC
CDR3 protein: CASSLTGWANEQFF
clone size: .
CDR3 length: 14
J gene: TRBJ2-1
V gene: TRBV7-2
D gene: .

CDR3 DNA: TGTGCCAGCAGCTTGACTAGCGGGAGTTGGGAGACCCAGTACTTC
CDR3 protein: CASSLTSGSWETQYF
clone size: few
CDR3 length: 15
J gene: TRBJ2-5
V gene: TRBV7-2
D gene: TRBD2

CDR3 DNA: TGTGCCAGCGGACCCTCGGGACAGAGCACAGATACGCAGTATTTT
CDR3 protein: CASGPSGQSTDTQYF
clone size: .
CDR3 length: 15
J gene: TRBJ2-3
V gene: TRBV6-1
D gene: TRBD1

CDR3 DNA: TGTGCCAGCAGCTCGCTAGGCTCCGTGGCCCAGTACTTC
CDR3 protein: CASSSLGSVAQYF
clone size: many
CDR3 length: 13
J gene: TRBJ2-5
V gene: TRBV12-3/TRBV12-4
D gene: .

CDR3 DNA: TGCGCCAGCAGTTGGGAGTACAGGGGGTTGTACGAGCAGTACTTC
CDR3 protein: CASSWEYRGLYEQYF
clone size: .
CDR3 length: 15
J gene: TRBJ2-7
V gene: TRBV5-1
D gene: TRBD1

CDR3 DNA: TGTGCCAGCAGCCTACTAGCGGGAGTTAAGACAGATACGCAGTATTTT
CDR3 protein: CASSLLAGVKTDTQYF
clone size: .
CDR3 length: 16
J gene: TRBJ2-3
V gene: TRBV7-2
D gene: TRBD2

CDR3 DNA: TGTGCCTGGAGTTTAACATGGAACGAGCAGTACTTC
CDR3 protein: CAWSLTWNEQYF
clone size: .
CDR3 length: 12
J gene: TRBJ2-7
V gene: TRBV30
D gene: .

CDR3 DNA: TGCAGTGCCATAGAGAGAGCGGGGGGGCCGACGTACGAGCAGTACTTC
CDR3 protein: CSAIERAGGPTYEQYF
clone size: few
CDR3 length: 16
J gene: TRBJ2-7
V gene: TRBV20-1
D gene: TRBD2

CDR3 DNA: TGTGCCAGCAGCCCTCCCGAGGTTACTAATGAGCAGTTCTTC
CDR3 protein: CASSPPEVTNEQFF
clone size: .
CDR3 length: 14
J gene: TRBJ2-1
V gene: TRBV7-9
D gene: .

CDR3 DNA: TGTGCCAGCAGACTAGGGACTAGCGGATTCAATGAGCAGTTCTTC
CDR3 protein: CASRLGTSGFNEQFF
clone size: .
CDR3 length: 15
J gene: TRBJ2-1
V gene: TRBV12-3/TRBV12-4
D gene: TRBD2

CDR3 DNA: TGTGCCAGCAGTTCGTGGACAGGGAAAGCCCCCGGGGAGCTGTTTTTT
CDR3 protein: CASSSWTGKAPGELFF
clone size: .
CDR3 length: 16
J gene: TRBJ2-2
V gene: TRBV12-3/TRBV12-4
D gene: TRBD1

CDR3 DNA: TGCAGTGCTAGAGACATCAAGGGGAACACTGAAGCTTTCTTT
CDR3 protein: CSARDIKGNTEAFF
clone size: .
CDR3 length: 14
J gene: TRBJ1-1
V gene: TRBV20-1
D gene: .

CDR3 DNA: TGCAGCGTTGAGGCCAGACAGGGACTTCGGGCTTTCTTT
CDR3 protein: CSVEARQGLRAFF
clone size: .
CDR3 length: 13
J gene: TRBJ1-1
V gene: TRBV29-1
D gene: TRBD1

CDR3 DNA: TGCAGTGTTACGACAGGGGTTCTTTTTAGCGAGCAGTACTTC
CDR3 protein: CSVTTGVLFSEQYF
clone size: .
CDR3 length: 14
J gene: TRBJ2-7
V gene: TRBV20-1
D gene: TRBD1

CDR3 DNA: TGTGCCAGCAGCGAGGGACGGCACAATGAGCAGTTCTTC
CDR3 protein: CASSEGRHNEQFF
clone size: .
CDR3 length: 13
J gene: TRBJ2-1
V gene: TRBV11-2
D gene: .

CDR3 DNA: TGCGCCAGCAGTCTTCGGACAGGGATGTACGAGCAGTACTTC
CDR3 protein: CASSLRTGMYEQYF
clone size: few
CDR3 length: 14
J gene: TRBJ2-7
V gene: TRBV23-1
D gene: TRBD1

CDR3 DNA: TGCAGCGGAGCGGGGACGAGCTCCTACAATGAGCAGTTCTTC
CDR3 protein: CSGAGTSSYNEQFF
clone size: few
CDR3 length: 14
J gene: TRBJ2-1
V gene: TRBV29-1
D gene: TRBD2

CDR3 DNA: TGTGCCAGCAGCTTTGAAGGGGTTACCACAGATACGCAGTATTTT
CDR3 protein: CASSFEGVTTDTQYF
clone size: few
CDR3 length: 15
J gene: TRBJ2-3
V gene: TRBV11-2
D gene: .

CDR3 DNA: TGTGCCAGCAGTTGGGCTAGCGGGGTTTTCTATGAGCAGTTCTTC
CDR3 protein: CASSWASGVFYEQFF
clone size: few
CDR3 length: 15
J gene: TRBJ2-1
V gene: TRBV7-9
D gene: TRBD2